These 18 T cell receptor beta chains originate from one sample sequenced in a study of cytomegalovirus exposure and HLA in healthy donors. Vbeta (60) and Jbeta (13) primers were used in the PCR. TCRdb's table, derived via immunoSEQ multiplex PCR, lists solely in-frame clones and lacks some. Of roughly 150,000 clones detected, around four fifths appear once; the ten largest clones hold more than 0.9%. The sequencing sample was made of PBMCs. These TCRs come from a girl under 10 years old in good health and CMV-seropositive.

The genes are TRBV7-9 and TRBJ2-5; 7 bases agree with TRBD1. With V trimmed by 5 bases and J by 4 bases, 10 bases remained unmatched. This CDR3 region has 15 residues. The V gene's germline CDR1 is SEHNR and CDR2 FQNEAQ (reference sequence). The CDR3 DNA is TGTGCCAGCAGCCGGAAGGGGGCTGTGCGAGAGACCCAGTACTTC. Its translation: CASSRKGAVRETQYF. The full variable domain, completed using reference TRBV7-9 and TRBJ2-5, is DTGVSQNPRHKITKRGQNVTFRCDPISEHNRLYWYRQTLGQGPEFLTYFQNEAQLEKSRLLSDRFSAERPKGSFSTLEIQRTEQGDSAMYLCASSRKGAVRETQYFGPGTRLLVL.

On this clone itself: Additional DNA sequences in this sample encode the identical CDR3. The chain employs TRBV19 and TRBJ2-7, with D perhaps matching TRBD1 (6 bases). Between the trimmed V and J ends, which lost 5 bases and 2 bases, there was a span of 7 bases. The length of the CDR3 is 12 residues. The germline V gene has CDR1 LNHDA and CDR2 SQIVND (reference sequence). The CDR3 DNA follows: TGTGCCAGTAGTGAGGGGGCCTACGAGCAGTACTTC. It yields the protein CASSEGAYEQYF.

This clone was recorded a few times. The chain has TRBV27 and TRBJ1-2; possible D gene TRBD1, 6 bases. CDR3 length: 15 amino acids. Trimming cost V 5 bases and J 3 bases, with 16 bases left between them. In germline, CDR1 is MNHEY, CDR2 SMNVEV (reference sequence). The CDR3 is CASSARGGSYYGYTF. The CDR3 DNA is TGTGCCAGCAGTGCCCGGGGGGGCTCCTACTATGGCTACACCTTC.

The chain carries TRBV15 and TRBJ2-3; TRBD2 matches 11 bases. The CDR3 contains 14 residues. After removal of 5 bases from V and 4 bases from J, the junction contained 2 bases not matched to a gene. Germline-derived CDR1 and CDR2 are LNHNV and YYDKDF (reference sequence). The CDR3 DNA reads as TGTGCCACCAGCTTACTAGCGGGAGCAGATACGCAGTATTTT. Translated: CATSLLAGADTQYF.

The genes are TRBV7-9 and TRBJ2-3; 9 bases align to TRBD1. J was trimmed by 4 bases and V by 7 bases; bases with no gene match: 12. This CDR3 contains 16 residues. CDR1 and CDR2 from the germline V gene are SEHNR and FQNEAQ (reference sequence). The CDR3 is CASTQGPGQGSDTQYF. In DNA form, the CDR3 reads TGTGCCAGCACCCAAGGACCGGGACAGGGTTCAGATACGCAGTATTTT.

The genes are TRBV6-5 and TRBJ1-1, with no clear D. Trimming pared 5 bases from V and 1 base from J, leaving 8 bases between. The CDR3 has 13 amino acids. CDR1 and CDR2 (germline): MNHEY, SVGAGI. The CDR3 coding sequence is TGTGCCAGCAGTCTGAGGGAGAACACTGAAGCTTTCTTT. As protein: CASSLRENTEAFF.

The rearrangement uses TRBV7-2 and TRBJ1-5, with 8 bases matching TRBD1. V was clipped by 3 bases and J by 7 bases; unmatched bases: 5. CDR3 length: 14 amino acids. Germline assignment: CDR1 SGHTA and CDR2 FQGNSA. The CDR3 loop is CASSFRTGRQPQHF. Here the CDR3 DNA reads TGTGCCAGCAGCTTTAGGACAGGGCGACAGCCCCAGCATTTT. Full variable domain (rest looked up from reference TRBV7-2 and TRBJ1-5): GAGVSQSPSNKVTEKGKDVELRCDPISGHTALYWYRQSLGQGLEFLIYFQGNSAPDKSGLPSDRFSAERTGGSVSTLTIQRTQQEDSAVYLCASSFRTGRQPQHFGDGTRLSIL.

The chain couples TRBV5-1 to TRBJ2-1; D is unclear. Germline loops: CDR1 SGHRS, CDR2 YFSETQ. The V and J ends lost 4 bases and 7 bases respectively, with 18 bases between them. The CDR3 totals 15 residues. This chain's CDR3 is CASSPLTEFRNEQFF. Here the CDR3 DNA reads TGCGCCAGCAGCCCGCTCACGGAGTTTCGGAATGAGCAGTTCTTC.

The V and J genes are TRBV5-8 and TRBJ2-5; D call uncertain. This CDR3 spans 13 amino acids. Germline CDR1 and CDR2: SGHTS and YDEGEE. V lost 2 bases to trimming and J lost 9 bases, with 14 bases between them. CDR3 DNA: TGTGCCAGCAGCTTTGTCTACTCCAGGCCCCAGTACTTC. Protein: CASSFVYSRPQYF.

This clone was seen once. The chain combines TRBV9 with TRBJ2-7; TRBD2 might be the D (6 bases). CDR1 is SGDLS, CDR2 YYNGEE, per germline. V lost 0 bases, J lost 0 bases, and 10 bases lay in between. The CDR3 totals 15 residues. CDR3 nucleotide sequence: TGTGCCAGCAGCGTAGGCGGGGCCAGCTCCTACGAGCAGTACTTC. Translation: CASSVGGASSYEQYF.

The genes are TRBV5-4 and TRBJ1-1, with D possibly TRBD1 on 6 matching bases. CDR3 length: 14 amino acids. Trimming removed 2 bases from V and 4 bases from J, with 12 bases in between. The germline CDR1 and CDR2 sequences are SGHNT and YYREEE (reference sequence). DNA of the CDR3: TGTGCCAGCAGCTTATGGGGGCAGGGCACTGAAGCTTTCTTT. It yields the protein CASSLWGQGTEAFF.

The chain employs TRBV28 and TRBJ1-5; 7 nucleotides agree with TRBD1. Trimming at V came to 6 bases and at J to 5 bases, leaving 4 bases not matched to a gene. The CDR3 has 13 residues. CDR1 is MDHEN, CDR2 SYDVKM, per germline. The CDR3 region has the DNA TGTGCCAGCAGCGGGACAGTCTATCAGCCCCAGCATTTT. It yields the protein CASSGTVYQPQHF.

This sequence joins TRBV18 and TRBJ1-1; TRBD1 agrees at 7 bases. The V segment lost 6 bases and the J segment 5 bases; nucleotides outside the gene matches: 12. The germline gives CDR1 KGHSH, CDR2 LQKENI. CDR3 size: 15 residues. The CDR3 DNA is TGTGCCAGCTCCCTCGCTGTCGACAGGGAAACTGAAGCTTTCTTT. The encoded protein is CASSLAVDRETEAFF.

The V call is TRBV6-6, the J call TRBJ2-3; 8 bases agree with TRBD2. The J segment lost 4 bases and the V segment lost 7 bases, leaving 7 bases of the junction unmatched. The CDR3 is made up of 14 amino acids. The germline gives CDR1 MNHNY, CDR2 SVGAGI (reference sequence). This CDR3 is CASTQTGGPDTQYF. The CDR3 DNA follows: TGTGCCAGCACCCAGACGGGGGGGCCAGATACGCAGTATTTT.

The rearrangement joins TRBV9 to TRBJ1-5; D possibly corresponds to TRBD1 (5 bases). The CDR3 is made up of 15 amino acids. Per germline, CDR1 SGDLS and CDR2 YYNGEE. V lost 2 bases and J lost 7, with 16 bases in between. The CDR3 DNA reads as TGTGCCAGCAGCGTCGCCCCAGGGTCACACCAGCCCCAGCATTTT. This encodes CASSVAPGSHQPQHF.

In this sample, this clone turned up once. The V gene is TRBV27, the J gene TRBJ2-7; TRBD2 agrees at 14 bases. The length of the CDR3 is 16 residues. The J segment lost 7 bases and the V segment lost 1 base, leaving 6 bases of the junction unmatched. Germline loops: CDR1 MNHEY, CDR2 SMNVEV (reference sequence). The CDR3 protein is CASSLLTSGRAGEQYF. CDR3 bases: TGTGCCAGCAGTTTATTGACTAGCGGGAGGGCGGGGGAGCAGTACTTC.

The V gene is TRBV2, the J gene TRBJ2-7; TRBD2 agrees at 8 bases. V gave up 8 bases and J gave up 6 bases; unmatched junction bases: 6. CDR3 size: 12 residues. Germline CDR1 and CDR2: SNHLY and FYNNEI. The DNA of the CDR3 is TGTGCCAGCGGGCGGCTAGCGGGCGAGCAGTACTTC. Residues: CASGRLAGEQYF.

A word on this clone: Other DNA sequences in the same sample also yield this CDR3. V is TRBV2 and J is TRBJ2-5, with D uncertain. Germline CDR1 SNHLY, CDR2 FYNNEI. There are 12 residues in the CDR3. V was pared by 6 bases and J by 5 bases, with 10 bases between. The CDR3 loop reads CASSGAGETQYF. The CDR3 DNA reads as TGTGCCAGCAGCGGAGCTGGGGAGACCCAGTACTTC.